This T cell receptor (beta chain) is from a study of CD8+ T cells in alopecia areata. The CDR3 sequence is 14 residues long. V lost 5 bases, J lost 0 bases, and 2 bases stayed unmatched. Germline V CDR1 and CDR2: GKSSPN, SITVG. This clone was counted a few times. Genes and germline are mouse. The read halts 4 residues ahead of the CDR3 end, with the missing end drawn from the germline J gene. The same CDR3 is also encoded by other DNA sequences in this sample. Pooled cells of cutaneous lymph node origin were sorted on CD4, CD8alpha, NKG2D, NKG2ACE and other markers. Reverse transcribed after extraction, RNA yielded cDNA as the sequencing template. Data came from immunoSEQ multiplex PCR; TCRdb stores just in-frame clones and leaves some out. The record shows around 300,000 clones for this sample, with no singletons present.

This TCR was recovered from a C3H/HeJ mouse with alopecia areata. MHC haplotype: H2-k. Sequencing was performed on CD4+ T cells sorted from a lymph node. The chain is built from TRBV31 and TRBJ2-2, with 8 bases matching TRBD1. CDR3 DNA, as far as it was read: TGTGCCTGGGGACAGGGTGCAAACACCGGG. It encodes CAWGQGANTG. The CDR3 reads in full as CAWGQGANTGQLYF. Full variable domain (rest looked up from reference TRBV31 and TRBJ2-2): AQTIHQWPVAEIKAVGSPLSLGCTIKGKSSPNLYWYWQATGGTLQQLFYSITVGQVESVVQLNLSASRPKDDQFILSTEKLLLSHSGFYLCAWGQGANTGQLYFGEGSKLTVL.